These 20 T cell receptor beta chains were sequenced from one sample in a study of monozygotic twins with inflammatory bowel disease. TCRdb re-called the 5' RACE reads; every CDR3 protein appears as one record, without DNA. The data include 150,000 to 200,000 distinct CDR3 sequences; the top ten clones carry about 2.4%. Sequencing was done on a sample of blood. The receptors originated from a human donor with ulcerative colitis or Crohn's disease, or a healthy co-twin of an affected twin (not recorded which).

This chain links TRBV28 with TRBJ1-1. CDR1 and CDR2 from the germline V gene are MDHEN and SYDVKM. The length of the CDR3 is 14 residues. Here the CDR3 reads CASSLALEGTEAFF.

This chain connects TRBV20-1 to TRBJ2-1; TCRdb's D call, TRBD2, is unchecked because there is no DNA. The length of the CDR3 is 13 residues. Germline loops: CDR1 DFQATT, CDR2 SNEGSKA (reference sequence). This chain's CDR3 is CSATALADGEQFF.

The V and J genes are TRBV3-1 and TRBJ2-3; TCRdb returns TRBD1, unconfirmable since there is no DNA. Germline V gene data show CDR1 as LGHDT and CDR2 as YNNKEL (reference sequence). The CDR3 is 14 residues long. CDR3 residues: CASSQGDTADTQYF.

The chain links TRBV7-9 to TRBJ2-3; TCRdb proposes TRBD2, but this gene call is untestable without DNA. The CDR3 is 17 residues long. CDR1 is SEHNR and CDR2 is FQNEAQ in the germline V gene (reference sequence). CDR3 protein: CASSLVSSLAGTDTQYF.

The gene calls are TRBV5-1 and TRBJ2-6; TCRdb reports TRBD1, a call that lacks DNA to check it against. Per the germline V gene, CDR1 is SGHRS and CDR2 is YFSETQ. The CDR3 has 18 amino acids. The CDR3 sequence is CASSPKTGGLSGANVLTF.

The J gene is TRBJ2-7, the V gene TRBV7-8; as DNA is missing, the TRBD1 call by TCRdb cannot be tested. Germline V lookup: CDR1 SGHVS, CDR2 FQNEAQ. This CDR3 has 14 residues. CDR3 amino acids: CASSLVAGAREQYF.

The CDR3 here is CSARLGGGTLFTEAFF. This sequence joins TRBV20-1 and TRBJ1-1. CDR1 is DFQATT, CDR2 SNEGSKA, per germline (reference sequence). The CDR3 runs to 16 residues.

The V call is TRBV6-2 or TRBV6-3, the J call TRBJ2-3; TCRdb calls TRBD1, which cannot be checked without DNA. Germline V gives CDR1 MNHEY, CDR2 SVGEGT. This CDR3 has 15 residues. CDR3: CASSSLLQGTDTQYF.

The gene calls are TRBV11-3 and TRBJ1-2; the TRBD1 assignment by TCRdb is unverifiable without DNA. This CDR3 has 15 residues. Germline V lookup: CDR1 SGHNT, CDR2 YENEEA. CDR3 protein: CASSFGQRYNYGYTF.

This chain uses TRBV15 with TRBJ2-2; the D gene TCRdb calls, TRBD1, cannot be checked with no DNA. In germline, CDR1 is LNHNV, CDR2 YYDKDF (reference sequence). The CDR3 loop spans 17 amino acids. The chain's CDR3 is CATSRDWGTGLTGELFF.

The V gene is TRBV5-1, the J gene TRBJ2-7; TCRdb calls TRBD1, which cannot be checked without DNA. Per the germline V gene, CDR1 is SGHRS and CDR2 is YFSETQ. The CDR3 loop spans 15 amino acids. This chain's CDR3 is CASSLGGGQGGEQYF.

The chain uses TRBV4-1 and TRBJ2-1; there is no DNA to check the TCRdb D call of TRBD2. Germline loops: CDR1 MGHRA, CDR2 YSYEKL. This CDR3 is built from 15 residues. Here the CDR3 reads CASSPRWREYGEQFF.

This chain uses TRBV20-1 with TRBJ2-5; TCRdb indicates TRBD2, and absent DNA this call remains unverified. From germline, CDR1 is DFQATT and CDR2 SNEGSKA (reference sequence). The CDR3 is 15 amino acids. The chain's CDR3 is CSAHLAGAYQETQYF.

The chain combines TRBV7-9 with TRBJ2-2. The CDR3 contains 15 residues. Germline CDR1 reads SEHNR; CDR2 reads FQNEAQ (reference sequence). The CDR3 protein is CASSLNTANTGELFF.

The chain carries TRBV18 and TRBJ2-1; the TCRdb call, TRBD2, lacks DNA for checking. CDR3 length equals 16 residues. In germline, CDR1 is KGHSH, CDR2 LQKENI. CDR3 residues: CASSPASGNTYNEQFF.

V is TRBV24-1 and J is TRBJ2-3; TCRdb's D call, TRBD2, is unchecked because there is no DNA. This CDR3 spans 13 amino acids. Germline V gene sequence: CDR1 KGHDR, CDR2 SFDVKD. The CDR3: CATDGGFTDTQYF.

This sequence joins TRBV12-3 or TRBV12-4 and TRBJ1-2; the D call from TCRdb, TRBD1, cannot be confirmed without DNA. The CDR3 runs 15 residues. The chain's CDR3 is CASSYYRESAYGYTF.

The rearrangement uses TRBV20-1 and TRBJ2-1. The CDR3 consists of 16 residues. Germline CDR1 DFQATT, CDR2 SNEGSKA (reference sequence). The chain's CDR3 is CSAYKLAGGSYNEQFF.

V usage is TRBV29-1 and J usage is TRBJ2-2; TCRdb picks TRBD1, but there is no DNA to check that call. The CDR3 extends over 11 amino acids. From germline, CDR1 is SQVTM and CDR2 ANQGSEA. CDR3 amino acids: CSTRQGGELFF.

The chain combines TRBV5-6 with TRBJ2-5; checking the TCRdb D call of TRBD1 is not possible without DNA. Germline V gene data show CDR1 as SGHDT and CDR2 as YYEEEE. The CDR3 covers 13 residues. CDR3 region: CASSLETGETQYF.